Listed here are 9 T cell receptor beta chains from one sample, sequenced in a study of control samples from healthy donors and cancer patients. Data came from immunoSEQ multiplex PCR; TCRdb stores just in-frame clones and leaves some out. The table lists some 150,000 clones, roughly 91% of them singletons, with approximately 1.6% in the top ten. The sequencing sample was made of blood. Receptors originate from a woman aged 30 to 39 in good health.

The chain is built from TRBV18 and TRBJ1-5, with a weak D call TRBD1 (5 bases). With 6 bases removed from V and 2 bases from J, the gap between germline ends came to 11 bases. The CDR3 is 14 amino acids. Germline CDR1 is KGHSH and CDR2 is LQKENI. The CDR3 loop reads CASSQGQGNQPQHF. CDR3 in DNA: TGTGCCAGCTCGCAGGGTCAGGGCAATCAGCCCCAGCATTTT.

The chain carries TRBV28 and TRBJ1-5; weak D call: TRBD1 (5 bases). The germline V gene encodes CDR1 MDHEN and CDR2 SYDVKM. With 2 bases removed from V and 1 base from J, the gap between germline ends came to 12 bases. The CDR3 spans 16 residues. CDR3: CASSLRGGWSNQPQHF. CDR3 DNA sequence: TGTGCCAGCAGTTTACGGGGGGGTTGGAGCAATCAGCCCCAGCATTTT.

CDR3 residues: CASSIARGSEKLFF. The CDR3 DNA reads as TGTGCCAGTAGTATCGCCAGGGGGAGTGAAAAACTGTTTTTT. V gene TRBV19 combines with J gene TRBJ1-4; 7 positions agree with TRBD1. Germline V gene data show CDR1 as LNHDA and CDR2 as SQIVND (reference sequence). J lost 7 bases, V lost 3 bases, and 5 bases had no gene match. The CDR3 spans 14 residues. The variable domain in full, completed from reference TRBV19 and TRBJ1-4, reads DGGITQSPKYLFRKEGQNVTLSCEQNLNHDAMYWYRQDPGQGLRLIYYSQIVNDFQKGDIAEGYSVSREKKESFPLTVTSAQKNPTAFYLCASSIARGSEKLFFGSGTQLSVL.

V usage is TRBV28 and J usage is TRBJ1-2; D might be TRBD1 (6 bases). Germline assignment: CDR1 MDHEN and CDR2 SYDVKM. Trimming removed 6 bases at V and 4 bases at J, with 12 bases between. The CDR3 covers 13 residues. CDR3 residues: CASRHRVVYGYTF. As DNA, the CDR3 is TGTGCCAGCAGACACAGGGTGGTCTATGGCTACACCTTC.

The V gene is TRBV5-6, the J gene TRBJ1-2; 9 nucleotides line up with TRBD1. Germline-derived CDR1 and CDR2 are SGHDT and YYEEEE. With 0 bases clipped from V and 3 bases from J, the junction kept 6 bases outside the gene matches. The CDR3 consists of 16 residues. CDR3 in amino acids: CASSLVYRDRDYGYTF. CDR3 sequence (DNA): TGTGCCAGCAGCTTGGTGTACCGGGACAGGGACTATGGCTACACCTTC.

CDR3 sequence: CASSQKGTAYEQYF. The CDR3 DNA follows: TGCGCCAGCAGTCAAAAAGGGACAGCCTACGAGCAGTACTTC. The chain recombines TRBV23-1 with TRBJ2-7, with 7 bases identical to TRBD1. TRBV23-1 is classed as an ORF, of uncertain function. The CDR3 contains 14 residues. V dropped 2 bases and J dropped 2; count of bases not matched to a gene: 3.

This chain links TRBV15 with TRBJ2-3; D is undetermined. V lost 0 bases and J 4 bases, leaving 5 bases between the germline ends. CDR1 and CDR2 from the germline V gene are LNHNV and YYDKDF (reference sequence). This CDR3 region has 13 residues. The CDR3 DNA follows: TGTGCCACCAGCAGAGATATGGCAGATACGCAGTATTTT. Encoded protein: CATSRDMADTQYF.

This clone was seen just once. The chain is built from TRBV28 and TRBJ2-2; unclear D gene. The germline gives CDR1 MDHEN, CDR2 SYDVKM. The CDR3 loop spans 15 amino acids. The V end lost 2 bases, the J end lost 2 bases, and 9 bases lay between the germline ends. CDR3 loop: CASSLGTINTGELFF. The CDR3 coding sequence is TGTGCCAGCAGTTTAGGCACCATAAACACCGGGGAGCTGTTTTTT.

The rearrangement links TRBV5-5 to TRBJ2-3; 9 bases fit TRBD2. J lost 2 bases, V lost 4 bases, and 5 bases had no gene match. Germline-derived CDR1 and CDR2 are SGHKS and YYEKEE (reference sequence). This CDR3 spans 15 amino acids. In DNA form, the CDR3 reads TGTGCCAGCAGCCCCTTAGCGGGGGTCACAGATACGCAGTATTTT. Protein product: CASSPLAGVTDTQYF.